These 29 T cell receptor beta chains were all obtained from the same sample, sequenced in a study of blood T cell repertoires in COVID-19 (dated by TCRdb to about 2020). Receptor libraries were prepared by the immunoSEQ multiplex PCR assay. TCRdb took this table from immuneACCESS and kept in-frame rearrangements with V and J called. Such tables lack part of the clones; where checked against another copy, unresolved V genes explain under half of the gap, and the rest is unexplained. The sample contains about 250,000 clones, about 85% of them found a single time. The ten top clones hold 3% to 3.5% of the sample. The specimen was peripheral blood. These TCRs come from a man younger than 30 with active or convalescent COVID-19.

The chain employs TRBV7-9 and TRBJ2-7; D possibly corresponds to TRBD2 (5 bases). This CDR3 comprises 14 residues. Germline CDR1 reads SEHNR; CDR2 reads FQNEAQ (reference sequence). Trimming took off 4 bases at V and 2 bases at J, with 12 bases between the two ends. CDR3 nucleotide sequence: TGTGCCAGCAGCTCGAGACTAACCGCCTACGAGCAGTACTTC. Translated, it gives CASSSRLTAYEQYF.

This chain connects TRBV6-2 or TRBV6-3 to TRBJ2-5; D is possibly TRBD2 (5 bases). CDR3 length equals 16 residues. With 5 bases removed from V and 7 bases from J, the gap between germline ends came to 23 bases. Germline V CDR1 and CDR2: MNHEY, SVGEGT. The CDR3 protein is CASSTPVAERAGTQYF. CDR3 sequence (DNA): TGTGCCAGCAGTACCCCTGTTGCGGAACGTGCGGGGACCCAGTACTTC.

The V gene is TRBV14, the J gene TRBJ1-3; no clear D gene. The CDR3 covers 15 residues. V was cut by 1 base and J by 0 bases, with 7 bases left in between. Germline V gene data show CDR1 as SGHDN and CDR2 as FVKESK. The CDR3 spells CASSQVAYSGNTIYF. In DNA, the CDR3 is TGTGCCAGCAGCCAAGTGGCATACTCTGGAAACACCATATATTTT.

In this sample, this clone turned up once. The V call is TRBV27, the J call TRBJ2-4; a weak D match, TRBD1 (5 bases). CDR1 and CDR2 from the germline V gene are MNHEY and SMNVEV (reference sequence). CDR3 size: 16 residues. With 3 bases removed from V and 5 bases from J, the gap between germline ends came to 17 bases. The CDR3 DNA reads TGTGCCAGCAGTTTCTATGACAGCTATGGCCAAAACATTCAGTACTTC. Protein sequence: CASSFYDSYGQNIQYF.

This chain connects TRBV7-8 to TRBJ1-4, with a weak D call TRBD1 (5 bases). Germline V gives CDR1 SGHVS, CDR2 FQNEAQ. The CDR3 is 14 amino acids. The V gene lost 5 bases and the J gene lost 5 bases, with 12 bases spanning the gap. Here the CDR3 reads CASSLGLRNEKLFF. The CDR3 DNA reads TGTGCCAGCAGCCTGGGACTCCGGAATGAAAAACTGTTTTTT.

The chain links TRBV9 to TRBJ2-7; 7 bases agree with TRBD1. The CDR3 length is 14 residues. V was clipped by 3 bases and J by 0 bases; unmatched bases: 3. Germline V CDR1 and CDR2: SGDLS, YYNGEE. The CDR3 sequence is CASSAGTVSYEQYF. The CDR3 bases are TGTGCCAGCAGCGCGGGGACAGTCTCCTACGAGCAGTACTTC.

The CDR3 reads CASSYSRDRRYEQYF. CDR3 nucleotides: TGTGCCAGCAGTTACTCGAGGGACAGACGGTACGAGCAGTACTTC. This sequence joins TRBV6-5 and TRBJ2-7; 7 bases align to TRBD1. The CDR3 has 15 residues. V lost 0 bases and J lost 4; bases outside the gene matches: 6. The germline V gene has CDR1 MNHEY and CDR2 SVGAGI.

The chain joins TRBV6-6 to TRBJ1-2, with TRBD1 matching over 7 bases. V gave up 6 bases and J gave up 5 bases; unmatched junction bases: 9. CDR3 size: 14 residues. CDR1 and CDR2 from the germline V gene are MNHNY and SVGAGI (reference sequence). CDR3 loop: CASRKQGDRYGYTF. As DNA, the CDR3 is TGTGCCAGCAGGAAGCAGGGGGATCGGTATGGCTACACCTTC.

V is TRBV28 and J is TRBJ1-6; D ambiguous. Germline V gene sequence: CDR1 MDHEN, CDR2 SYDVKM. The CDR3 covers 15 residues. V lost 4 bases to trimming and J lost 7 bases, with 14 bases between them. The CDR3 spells CASSSTVLENSPLHF. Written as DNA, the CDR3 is TGTGCCAGCAGTTCAACAGTACTGGAAAATTCACCCCTCCACTTT.

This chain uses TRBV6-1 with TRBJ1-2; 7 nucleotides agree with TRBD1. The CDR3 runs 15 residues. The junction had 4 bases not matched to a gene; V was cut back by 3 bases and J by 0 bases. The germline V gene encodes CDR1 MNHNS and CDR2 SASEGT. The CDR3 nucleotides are TGTGCCAGCAGTGATCAAGGGGGCCCTAACTATGGCTACACCTTC. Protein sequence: CASSDQGGPNYGYTF.

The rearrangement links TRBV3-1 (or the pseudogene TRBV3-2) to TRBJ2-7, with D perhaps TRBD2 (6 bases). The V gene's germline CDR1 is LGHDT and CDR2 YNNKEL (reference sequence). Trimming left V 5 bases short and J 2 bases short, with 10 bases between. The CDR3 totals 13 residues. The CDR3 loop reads CASSTQRAYEQYF. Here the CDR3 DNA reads TGTGCCAGCAGCACCCAGCGGGCCTACGAGCAGTACTTC.

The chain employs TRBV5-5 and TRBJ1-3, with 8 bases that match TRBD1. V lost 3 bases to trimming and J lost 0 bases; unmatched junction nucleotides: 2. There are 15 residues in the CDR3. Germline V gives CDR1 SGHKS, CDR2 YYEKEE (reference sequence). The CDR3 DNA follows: TGTGCCAGCAGCTGGCAGGGGGCCTCTGGAAACACCATATATTTT. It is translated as CASSWQGASGNTIYF. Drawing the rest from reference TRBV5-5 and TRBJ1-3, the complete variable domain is DAGVTQSPTHLIKTRGQQVTLRCSPISGHKSVSWYQQVLGQGPQFIFQYYEKEERGRGNFPDRFSARQFPNYSSELNVNALLLGDSALYLCASSWQGASGNTIYFGEGSWLTVV.

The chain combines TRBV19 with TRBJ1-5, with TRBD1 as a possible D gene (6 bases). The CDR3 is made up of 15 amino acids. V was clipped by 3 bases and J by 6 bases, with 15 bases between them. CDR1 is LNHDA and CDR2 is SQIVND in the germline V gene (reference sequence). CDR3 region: CASSIGGRRGQPQHF. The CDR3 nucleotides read TGTGCCAGTAGTATCGGGGGGCGGCGGGGTCAGCCCCAGCATTTT.

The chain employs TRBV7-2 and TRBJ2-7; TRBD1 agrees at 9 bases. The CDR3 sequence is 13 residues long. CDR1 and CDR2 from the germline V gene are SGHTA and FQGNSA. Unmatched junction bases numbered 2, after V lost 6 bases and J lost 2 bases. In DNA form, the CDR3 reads TGTGCCAGCAGGACAGGGGGAGCCTACGAGCAGTACTTC. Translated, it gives CASRTGGAYEQYF.

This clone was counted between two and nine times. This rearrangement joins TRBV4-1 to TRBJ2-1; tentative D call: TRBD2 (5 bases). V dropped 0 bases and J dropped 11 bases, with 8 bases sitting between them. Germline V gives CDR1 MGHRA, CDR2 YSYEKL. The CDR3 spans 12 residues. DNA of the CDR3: TGCGCCAGCAGCCAAGATGGGGAGAAGCAGTTCTTC. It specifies CASSQDGEKQFF.

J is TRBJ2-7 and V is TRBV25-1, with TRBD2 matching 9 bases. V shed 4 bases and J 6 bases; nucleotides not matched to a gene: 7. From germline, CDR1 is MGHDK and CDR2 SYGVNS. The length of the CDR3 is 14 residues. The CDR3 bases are TGTGCCAGCAGTGGATTTAGCGGGAGTTCCGAGCAGTACTTC. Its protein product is CASSGFSGSSEQYF.

CDR3 sequence reads: CASSFGLLGREGHYEQYF. The DNA for the CDR3 is TGTGCCAGCAGTTTCGGTCTGTTGGGGCGGGAGGGCCACTACGAGCAGTACTTC. This sequence joins TRBV28 and TRBJ2-7; TRBD2 aligns across 9 bases. This CDR3 has 18 residues. The germline gives CDR1 MDHEN, CDR2 SYDVKM. V was clipped by 3 bases and J by 3 bases; unmatched bases: 15.

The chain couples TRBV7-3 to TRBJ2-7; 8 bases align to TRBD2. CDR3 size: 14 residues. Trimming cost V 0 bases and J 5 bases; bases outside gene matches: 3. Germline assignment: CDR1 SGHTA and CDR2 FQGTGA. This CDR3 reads CASSLTGRGHEQYF. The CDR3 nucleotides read TGTGCCAGCAGCTTAACCGGGAGGGGACACGAGCAGTACTTC.

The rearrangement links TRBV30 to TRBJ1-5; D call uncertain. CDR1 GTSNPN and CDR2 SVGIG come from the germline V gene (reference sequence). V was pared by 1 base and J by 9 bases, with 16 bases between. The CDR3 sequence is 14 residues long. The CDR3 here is CAWSGIGLSMPQHF. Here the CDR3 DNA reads TGTGCCTGGAGTGGGATTGGGCTATCCATGCCCCAGCATTTT.

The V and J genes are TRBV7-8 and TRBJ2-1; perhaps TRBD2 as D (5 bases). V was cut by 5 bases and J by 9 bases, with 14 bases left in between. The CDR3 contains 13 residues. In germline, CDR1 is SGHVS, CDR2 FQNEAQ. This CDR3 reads CASSPGLRPEQFF. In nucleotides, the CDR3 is TGTGCCAGCAGCCCCGGACTTCGCCCTGAGCAGTTCTTC.

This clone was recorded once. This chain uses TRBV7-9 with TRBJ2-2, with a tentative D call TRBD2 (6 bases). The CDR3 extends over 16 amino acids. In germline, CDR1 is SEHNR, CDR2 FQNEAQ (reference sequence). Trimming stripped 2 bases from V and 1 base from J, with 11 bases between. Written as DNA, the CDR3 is TGTGCCAGCAGCTTATATGCGGGGTTGAACACCGGGGAGCTGTTTTTT. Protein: CASSLYAGLNTGELFF.

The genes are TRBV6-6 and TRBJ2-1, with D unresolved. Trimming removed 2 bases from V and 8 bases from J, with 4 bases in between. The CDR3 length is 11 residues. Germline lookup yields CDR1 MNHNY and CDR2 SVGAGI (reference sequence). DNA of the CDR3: TGTGCCAGCAGTTACCTAGATGAGCAGTTCTTC. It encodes CASSYLDEQFF.

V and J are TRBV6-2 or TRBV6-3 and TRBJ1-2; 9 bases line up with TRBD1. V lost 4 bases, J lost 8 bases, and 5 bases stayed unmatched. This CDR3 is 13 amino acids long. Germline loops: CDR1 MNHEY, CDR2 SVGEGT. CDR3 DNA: TGTGCCAGCAGTTGGACAGGGGCAGAAGGCTACACCTTC. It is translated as CASSWTGAEGYTF.

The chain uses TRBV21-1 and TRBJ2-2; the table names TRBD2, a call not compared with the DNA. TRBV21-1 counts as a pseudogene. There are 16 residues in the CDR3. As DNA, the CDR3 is TGTGCCAGCATCAAGAGACTAGCGGGGTTGGGCGGGGAGCTGTTTTTT. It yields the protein CASIKRLAGLGGELFF.

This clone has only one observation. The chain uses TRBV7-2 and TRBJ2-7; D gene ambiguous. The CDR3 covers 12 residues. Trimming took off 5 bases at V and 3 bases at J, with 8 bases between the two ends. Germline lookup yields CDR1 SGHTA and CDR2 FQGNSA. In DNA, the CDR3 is TGTGCCAGCAGCACCCGACACTACGAGCAGTACTTC. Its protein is CASSTRHYEQYF.

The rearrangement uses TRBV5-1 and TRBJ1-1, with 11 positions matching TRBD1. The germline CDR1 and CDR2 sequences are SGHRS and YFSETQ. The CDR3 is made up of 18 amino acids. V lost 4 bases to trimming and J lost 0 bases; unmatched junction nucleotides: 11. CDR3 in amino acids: CASSPMGQGVRMNTEAFF. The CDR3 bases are TGCGCCAGCAGCCCCATGGGACAGGGGGTCAGGATGAACACTGAAGCTTTCTTT.

DNA of the CDR3: TGTGCCAGCAGTGACTGGTCAGAGGCCTATGGCTACACCTTC. Its protein is CASSDWSEAYGYTF. The chain links TRBV2 to TRBJ1-2, with D unresolved. The CDR3 is 14 residues long. Germline V lookup: CDR1 SNHLY, CDR2 FYNNEI. V dropped 3 bases and J dropped 4 bases, with 12 bases sitting between them.

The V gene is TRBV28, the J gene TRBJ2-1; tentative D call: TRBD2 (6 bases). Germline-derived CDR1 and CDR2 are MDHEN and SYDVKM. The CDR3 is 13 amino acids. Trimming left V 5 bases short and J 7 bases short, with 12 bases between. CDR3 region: CASSRRLGNEQFF. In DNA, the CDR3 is TGTGCCAGCAGTCGGCGACTAGGGAATGAGCAGTTCTTC.

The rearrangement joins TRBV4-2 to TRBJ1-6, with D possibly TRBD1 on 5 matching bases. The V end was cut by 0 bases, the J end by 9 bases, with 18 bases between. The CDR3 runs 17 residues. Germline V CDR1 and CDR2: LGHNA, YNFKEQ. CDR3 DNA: TGTGCCAGCAGCCAAGAGGAAGTGGGCAGGGTGAGTTCACCCCTCCACTTT. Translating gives CASSQEEVGRVSSPLHF.